The 22 T cell receptor beta chains given below trace back to one sample, sequenced in a study of immune heterogeneity within non-small cell lung tumors (dated by TCRdb to 2017 to 2018). Genomic DNA extracted from bulk tumor tissue served as TCR template, with 600 ng gDNA amplified per sample. During surgery, several biopsies were collected from each primary tumor and placed as far from one another as possible within the tumor mass. The study cohort was described as untreated, and patients were newly diagnosed NSCLC cases undergoing curative surgery. Sequencing relied on a HiSeq X Ten. A multiplex PCR system amplified the TCR beta CDR3 region, with a first 10-cycle round using 32 V-gene forward and 13 J-gene reverse primers. TCRdb took the public reads, trimmed them with fastp at Q25, ran MiXCR for clone calling and kept in-frame beta chains. Identical CDR3 protein sequences are pooled into one entry, listed with their most common genes and DNA. This sample holds about 7,200 distinct CDR3 sequences; around a fifth were observed only once. Of the sample, approximately 16% is held by the ten largest clones.

Specimen: lung tumor tissue. The receptors were gathered from a man in his 60s with non-small cell lung cancer.

This clonotype was found a few times. A much larger clone differs by one base, so this may be a read error. As the CDR3 is not closed by the conserved phenylalanine or tryptophan, this likely results from a read error. This chain connects TRBV28 to TRBJ1-2; tentative D call: TRBD1 (6 bases). CDR1 is MDHEN, CDR2 SYDVKM, per germline. The CDR3 has 14 amino acids. V lost 2 bases and J 4 bases, leaving 11 bases between the germline ends. The CDR3 is CASSLAGEIYGYTL. CDR3 nucleotide sequence: TGTGCCAGCAGTTTAGCAGGGGAGATCTATGGCTACACCCTC.

This clonotype was detected ten times or more. V and J are TRBV6-1 and TRBJ2-7; D possibly uses TRBD1 or TRBD2 (5 bases each). Germline CDR1 and CDR2: MNHNS and SASEGT. The CDR3 has 14 residues. V shed 1 base and J shed 6 bases, with 13 bases lying between them. The CDR3 DNA sequence: TGTGCCAGCAGTGAAGACCCCTCTGGGGGCGAGCAGTACTTC. The encoded protein is CASSEDPSGGEQYF.

The table lists this clonotype with many counts. V is TRBV28 and J is TRBJ2-1; unclear D gene. The V and J ends lost 6 bases and 7 bases respectively, with 7 bases between them. Germline V CDR1 and CDR2: MDHEN, SYDVKM. The CDR3 is 11 residues long. This CDR3 reads CASSFINEQFF. The CDR3 nucleotides are TGTGCCAGCAGCTTTATTAATGAGCAGTTCTTC.

About this clonotype itself: One base away lies a much larger clone, so this may be a sequencing read error. The chain carries TRBV27 and TRBJ2-1; no clear D. Germline loops: CDR1 MNHEY, CDR2 SMNVEV (reference sequence). V was clipped by 8 bases and J by 0 bases, with 5 bases between them. The CDR3 is 12 amino acids. CDR3 protein: CASVSSYNEQFF. The CDR3 DNA reads TGTGCCAGCGTAAGCTCCTACAATGAGCAGTTCTTC.

This clonotype was counted many times. The chain employs TRBV3-1 and TRBJ2-2; D is perhaps TRBD1 (6 bases). V lost 8 bases and J lost 3, with 16 bases in between. The length of the CDR3 is 15 residues. Germline V gene data show CDR1 as LGHDT and CDR2 as YNNKEL (reference sequence). In DNA, the CDR3 is TGTGCCAGCTCCACCCTGACAGGCGACACCGGGGAGCTGTTTTTT. It specifies CASSTLTGDTGELFF.

This clonotype has just one count. This may stem from a read error, because a much larger clone lies one nucleotide away. The chain links TRBV7-2 to TRBJ1-3; D is perhaps TRBD1 (6 bases). The CDR3 length is 17 residues. Germline V gene sequence: CDR1 SGHTA, CDR2 FQGNSA. The CDR3 loop is CANSFYTTRTAGNTIYF. The CDR3 coding sequence is TGTGCCAACAGCTTCTACACTACGAGGACAGCAGGAAACACCATATATTTT.

This clonotype rates as medium-sized (0.01 to 0.1%). The chain has TRBV9 and TRBJ2-3; TRBD2 aligns across 8 bases. V shed 4 bases and J 9 bases; nucleotides not matched to a gene: 10. Germline assignment: CDR1 SGDLS and CDR2 YYNGEE. CDR3 size: 14 residues. The CDR3 is CASSPPERELTQYF. DNA of the CDR3: TGTGCCAGCAGCCCGCCGGAGCGGGAGTTAACGCAGTATTTT.

Sample share makes this clonotype medium-sized (0.01 to 0.1%). V and J are TRBV5-1 and TRBJ2-2; 8 nucleotides align to TRBD1. With V trimmed by 5 bases and J by 1 base, 4 bases remained unmatched. The V gene's germline CDR1 is SGHRS and CDR2 YFSETQ. There are 15 residues in the CDR3. The CDR3 nucleotides are TGCGCCAGCAGAGCCGGGACAGGGAACACCGGGGAGCTGTTTTTT. It is translated as CASRAGTGNTGELFF.

The sample holds many counts of this clonotype. The V gene is TRBV18, the J gene TRBJ2-3; 12 bases are a match to TRBD2. With V trimmed by 3 bases and J by 3 bases, 1 base remained unmatched. In germline, CDR1 is KGHSH, CDR2 LQKENI. This CDR3 has 15 residues. This CDR3 is CASSPGTSGTDTQYF. The CDR3 region has the DNA TGTGCCAGCTCACCCGGGACTAGCGGGACAGATACGCAGTATTTT.

This clonotype has a count of ten or more. This chain joins TRBV24-1 and TRBJ2-2; TRBD1 matches 7 bases. Germline V gene lookup returns CDR1 KGHDR and CDR2 SFDVKD. The J segment lost 0 bases and the V segment lost 8 bases, leaving 2 bases of the junction unmatched. The CDR3 has 14 amino acids. In DNA, the CDR3 is TGTGCCACCACCGGGACAGCGAACACCGGGGAGCTGTTTTTT. Encoded protein: CATTGTANTGELFF.

This chain connects TRBV28 to TRBJ2-5; D perhaps matches TRBD1 (5 bases). The germline V gene has CDR1 MDHEN and CDR2 SYDVKM. CDR3 length: 15 amino acids. V lost 6 bases, J lost 5 bases, and 19 bases lay in between. The DNA of the CDR3 is TGTGCCAGCAGGCCAGGGTTACGGCTGTCTGAGACCCAGTACTTC. Its protein product is CASRPGLRLSETQYF.

This clonotype was detected ten times or more. As DNA, the CDR3 is TGTGCCAGCAGTTACTCGACGGCCACAGATACGCAGTATTTT. It codes for CASSYSTATDTQYF. The chain is built from TRBV6-5 and TRBJ2-3; the D is unclear. V lost 0 bases and J 2 bases, leaving 6 bases between the germline ends. Germline V gene data show CDR1 as MNHEY and CDR2 as SVGAGI. The CDR3 runs to 14 residues.

Many counts were recorded for this clonotype. The J gene is TRBJ1-1, the V gene TRBV5-1; D is undetermined. Trimming shortened V by 1 base and J by 7 bases, and 17 bases separated the two germline ends. Per germline, CDR1 SGHRS and CDR2 YFSETQ. CDR3 size: 15 residues. CDR3 sequence reads: CASSLTGGLANEAFF. For the CDR3, the DNA is TGCGCCAGCAGCTTGACGGGAGGGCTGGCGAATGAAGCTTTCTTT.

This clonotype is medium-sized by share. The chain links TRBV6-2 or TRBV6-3 to TRBJ1-1, with D unclear. V gave up 2 bases and J gave up 7 bases, with 11 bases separating them. Germline V gene lookup returns CDR1 MNHEY and CDR2 SVGEGT. The CDR3 has 13 amino acids. DNA for the CDR3: TGTGCCAGCAGTTACGAGTGGGGAGGTGAAGCTTTCTTT. Translation: CASSYEWGGEAFF.

At least ten counts were recorded for this clonotype. The chain combines TRBV7-9 with TRBJ1-4; D remains ambiguous. The CDR3 contains 12 residues. Germline CDR1 is SEHNR and CDR2 is FQNEAQ (reference sequence). The germline V and J ends were trimmed by 5 bases and 8 bases, with 9 bases remaining between them. The CDR3 protein is CASSPDGEKLFF. In DNA, the CDR3 is TGTGCCAGCAGCCCGGACGGGGAAAAACTGTTTTTT.

This clonotype has ten or more counts. One end of the junction varies from germline; a read error may be responsible. The genes are TRBV20-1 and TRBJ1-2, with D possibly TRBD1 on 5 matching bases. Germline-derived CDR1 and CDR2 are DFQATT and SNEGSKA (reference sequence). This CDR3 region has 13 residues. The DNA for the CDR3 is TGCAGTGCTCGAGACAGCGTTAACTATGGCTACACCTTC. Amino acid sequence: CSARDSVNYGYTF.

This clonotype showed up many times. As DNA, the CDR3 is TGCAGTGCTAGGGGTTGGGGGGCGGGAGGGCCGAAAGAGCAGTACTTC. Protein: CSARGWGAGGPKEQYF. The genes are TRBV20-1 and TRBJ2-7; TRBD2 matches at 9 bases. The CDR3 runs to 16 residues. Germline values: CDR1 DFQATT, CDR2 SNEGSKA (reference sequence). The V gene end was trimmed by 3 bases and the J gene end by 7 bases; junction bases not matched to a gene: 16.

As for this clonotype: A much larger clone differs by one base, so this may be a read error. V gene TRBV7-8 combines with J gene TRBJ2-2, with unresolved D. The CDR3 length is 16 residues. The germline CDR1 and CDR2 sequences are SGHVS and FQNEAQ. Here the CDR3 reads CASSFNPQVYTWELFF. CDR3 in DNA: TGTGCCAGCAGCTTCAACCCCCAGGTTTACACCTGGGAGCTGTTTTTT.

As regards this clonotype: It may be a read error: a sequence one base away is much more abundant. It is likely a read error, because the conserved phenylalanine at the end of the CDR3 is missing. The rearrangement links TRBV3-1 to TRBJ2-4; no firm D call. Germline loops: CDR1 LGHDT, CDR2 YNNKEL (reference sequence). This CDR3 is 14 amino acids long. Trimming shortened V by 0 bases and J by 1 base, and 4 bases separated the two germline ends. CDR3 in DNA: TGTGCCAGCAGCCAAGAAGGGGCCAAAAACATTCAGTACATC. Its protein product is CASSQEGAKNIQYI.

V and J are TRBV20-1 and TRBJ1-4; D is uncertain. Trimming left V 0 bases short and J 8 bases short, with 13 bases between. Looked up from germline, CDR1 is DFQATT and CDR2 is SNEGSKA (reference sequence). The CDR3 contains 14 residues. This chain's CDR3 is CSARDPMGWEKLFF. CDR3 in DNA: TGCAGTGCTAGAGATCCAATGGGTTGGGAAAAACTGTTTTTT.

This clonotype is judged medium-sized. The chain couples TRBV10-3 to TRBJ1-6; D is possibly TRBD1 (6 bases). This CDR3 spans 15 amino acids. The germline V gene has CDR1 ENHRY and CDR2 SYGVKD. The V end was cut by 0 bases, the J end by 8 bases, with 11 bases between. The CDR3 protein is CAISESEGGDSPLHF. DNA of the CDR3: TGTGCCATCAGTGAGTCGGAGGGGGGGGATTCACCCCTCCACTTT.

The chain joins TRBV6-1 to TRBJ1-6, with D possibly TRBD1 on 6 matching bases. Trimming removed 5 bases from V and 8 bases from J, with 19 bases in between. Germline V gives CDR1 MNHNS, CDR2 SASEGT. The CDR3 spans 16 residues. In DNA form, the CDR3 reads TGTGCCAGCAGTAAATTAGACACCTCAGGGGATTCACCCCTCCACTTT. Protein: CASSKLDTSGDSPLHF.